One sample yielded the 21 T cell receptor beta chains listed below, sequenced in a study of shared clonotypes between healthy human individuals (TCRdb year 2020). CD8 naive samples were CD45RO-negative cells positively selected for CCR7, giving a CD45RA+CCR7+ population that excluded TemRA cells. Libraries were prepared through the immunoSEQ multiplex PCR assay. TCRdb mirrors the immuneACCESS table, restricted to in-frame sequences. Some clones are absent from its copies; in checked studies, under half trace to an unresolved V gene, and the reason for the others is unknown. The sample has 750,000 to 1,000,000 clones on record, around 93% of them singletons. About 25% of the sample rests with the top ten. Input material: naive CD8+ T cells sorted from blood. Reading the label with the study, this specimen's cell subset or site is: CD45RA+CCR7+. The receptor source for this set is a man younger than 45 in good health.

The J gene is TRBJ2-7, the V gene TRBV6-5; possible D gene TRBD1, 6 bases. The V gene lost 0 bases and the J gene lost 3 bases, with 9 bases spanning the gap. CDR1 and CDR2 (germline): MNHEY, SVGAGI. This CDR3 has 14 amino acids. The CDR3 region is CASSYSPQGYEQYF. In DNA, the CDR3 is TGTGCCAGCAGTTACTCGCCACAGGGCTACGAGCAGTACTTC.

The rearrangement uses TRBV5-6 and TRBJ2-6; 8 positions match TRBD1. The CDR3 totals 13 residues. Germline CDR1 reads SGHDT; CDR2 reads YYEEEE. V was pared by 4 bases and J by 16 bases, with 10 bases of the junction left unmatched. The DNA for the CDR3 is TGTGCCAGCAGCCGCGAGAGGACAGGGAATCTGACTTTC. Its translation is CASSRERTGNLTF.

With respect to this clone: This sample also contains other DNA sequences that code for the same CDR3. The V and J genes are TRBV15 and TRBJ1-1; tentatively, D is TRBD1 (5 bases). Trimming removed 0 bases from V and 5 bases from J, with 7 bases in between. Germline V gene sequence: CDR1 LNHNV, CDR2 YYDKDF (reference sequence). CDR3 size: 13 residues. CDR3 protein: CATSRDRGTEAFF. CDR3 coding DNA: TGTGCCACCAGCAGAGATCGGGGGACTGAAGCTTTCTTT.

The V and J genes are TRBV11-2 and TRBJ2-1; 7 positions match TRBD1. The CDR3 contains 15 residues. Germline V gene lookup returns CDR1 SGHAT and CDR2 FQNNGV. J lost 5 bases, V lost 3 bases, and 7 bases had no gene match. The CDR3 reads CASSFPGQRDNEQFF. In DNA form, the CDR3 reads TGTGCCAGCAGCTTTCCGGGACAGAGGGACAATGAGCAGTTCTTC. The entire variable domain, with the rest obtained from reference TRBV11-2 and TRBJ2-1, is as follows: EAGVAQSPRYKIIEKRQSVAFWCNPISGHATLYWYQQILGQGPKLLIQFQNNGVVDDSQLPKDRFSAERLKGVDSTLKIQPAKLEDSAVYLCASSFPGQRDNEQFFGPGTRLTVL.

The V call is TRBV11-2, the J call TRBJ2-7, with TRBD2 identical over 7 bases. The CDR3 is 15 residues long. Trimming cost V 6 bases and J 3 bases; bases outside gene matches: 11. The germline CDR1 and CDR2 sequences are SGHAT and FQNNGV. CDR3 protein: CASSIGGSMSYEQYF. The DNA for the CDR3 is TGTGCCAGCAGTATCGGCGGGAGTATGAGCTACGAGCAGTACTTC.

The gene calls are TRBV6-1 and TRBJ2-3, with D possibly being TRBD1 (6 bases). Germline V CDR1 and CDR2: MNHNS, SASEGT. This CDR3 spans 15 amino acids. Trimming left V 1 base short and J 0 bases short, with 8 bases between. This CDR3 reads CASSEGTASTDTQYF. Written as DNA, the CDR3 is TGTGCCAGCAGTGAAGGGACAGCTAGCACAGATACGCAGTATTTT.

The rearrangement links TRBV27 to TRBJ2-1, with 7 positions matching TRBD2. Germline-derived CDR1 and CDR2 are MNHEY and SMNVEV (reference sequence). The CDR3 length is 14 residues. The J segment lost 9 bases and the V segment lost 6 bases, leaving 11 bases of the junction unmatched. CDR3 sequence: CASSIAGPHSEQFF. The CDR3 bases are TGTGCCAGCAGCATAGCGGGCCCCCACAGTGAGCAGTTCTTC.

The V and J genes are TRBV4-1 and TRBJ2-2; 7 bases are a match to TRBD1. Germline-derived CDR1 and CDR2 are MGHRA and YSYEKL. Trimming removed 5 bases from V and 8 bases from J; junction bases left unmatched: 14. The length of the CDR3 is 16 residues. The CDR3 DNA is TGCGCCAGCAGCTCAGGTGAGGGACAGCCCAGTGGGGAGCTGTTTTTT. Its protein is CASSSGEGQPSGELFF.

This chain joins TRBV9 and TRBJ2-7, with D unclear. This CDR3 is 13 amino acids long. V was cut by 0 bases and J by 7 bases, with 11 bases left in between. Germline loops: CDR1 SGDLS, CDR2 YYNGEE. Written as DNA, the CDR3 is TGTGCCAGCAGCGTAGCTACCTTGACAGAGCAGTACTTC. Its translation is CASSVATLTEQYF.

This clone showed up just a few times. J is TRBJ2-1 and V is TRBV6-5; no reliable D call. The V end lost 6 bases, the J end lost 0 bases, and 12 bases lay between the germline ends. The germline V gene has CDR1 MNHEY and CDR2 SVGAGI. This CDR3 is built from 15 residues. CDR3 DNA: TGTGCCAGCAGCTATACAGTAAGCTCCTACAATGAGCAGTTCTTC. Its translation: CASSYTVSSYNEQFF.

V usage is TRBV2 and J usage is TRBJ2-7, with TRBD2 as a possible D gene (6 bases). V gave up 7 bases and J gave up 5 bases, with 12 bases separating them. CDR1 is SNHLY and CDR2 is FYNNEI in the germline V gene. This CDR3 contains 12 residues. In DNA form, the CDR3 reads TGTGCCAGCACCGTGGGGGGTAACGAGCAGTACTTC. Protein product: CASTVGGNEQYF. Supplemented by reference TRBV2 and TRBJ2-7, the full variable domain reads EPEVTQTPSHQVTQMGQEVILRCVPISNHLYFYWYRQILGQKVEFLVSFYNNEISEKSEIFDDQFSVERPDGSNFTLKIRSTKLEDSAMYFCASTVGGNEQYFGPGTRLTVT.

The J gene is TRBJ1-5, the V gene TRBV7-9; a possible D gene is TRBD1 (5 bases). V was cut by 5 bases and J by 7 bases, with 12 bases left in between. This CDR3 contains 13 residues. Germline V gives CDR1 SEHNR, CDR2 FQNEAQ (reference sequence). The CDR3 spells CASSPTEGQPQHF. CDR3 nucleotide sequence: TGTGCCAGCAGCCCGACGGAGGGGCAGCCCCAGCATTTT. Based on the CDR3 plus reference TRBV7-9 and TRBJ1-5, the full variable domain is DTGVSQNPRHKITKRGQNVTFRCDPISEHNRLYWYRQTLGQGPEFLTYFQNEAQLEKSRLLSDRFSAERPKGSFSTLEIQRTEQGDSAMYLCASSPTEGQPQHFGDGTRLSIL.

This clone was seen only once. The chain couples TRBV7-2 to TRBJ2-7; no definite D call. The V and J ends lost 5 bases and 6 bases respectively, with 11 bases between them. This CDR3 spans 12 amino acids. CDR1 is SGHTA and CDR2 is FQGNSA in the germline V gene. Here the CDR3 reads CASSPGPVEQYF. For the CDR3, the DNA is TGTGCCAGCAGCCCCGGACCAGTCGAGCAGTACTTC.

In nucleotides, the CDR3 is TGCGCCAGCAGTGCCTTTCAGGGAGCCTACGAGCAGTACTTC. Protein: CASSAFQGAYEQYF. The V and J genes are TRBV10-1 and TRBJ2-7; the D gene could be TRBD1 or TRBD2 (5 bases each). The ends were cut back, 4 bases at V and 2 bases at J, with 12 bases in the middle. Germline V CDR1 and CDR2: WNHNN, SYGVQD (reference sequence). The CDR3 is made up of 14 amino acids.

The V gene is TRBV4-3, the J gene TRBJ1-1; 7 nucleotides match TRBD1. The CDR3 is 13 amino acids. J lost 5 bases, V lost 5 bases, and 5 bases had no gene match. Per germline, CDR1 LGHNA and CDR2 YSLEER. The CDR3 sequence is CASSTGDGTEAFF. The CDR3 DNA reads as TGCGCCAGCAGCACAGGGGATGGGACTGAAGCTTTCTTT.

The chain is built from TRBV5-1 and TRBJ2-1; D may be TRBD1 (5 bases). CDR1 SGHRS and CDR2 YFSETQ come from the germline V gene. The V end lost 0 bases, the J end lost 5 bases, and 12 bases lay between the germline ends. This CDR3 has 15 residues. CDR3 sequence: CASSLVQGSHNEQFF. The DNA of the CDR3 is TGCGCCAGCAGCTTGGTTCAGGGTTCCCACAATGAGCAGTTCTTC.

The chain recombines TRBV7-8 with TRBJ1-5; D not certain. The CDR3 loop spans 14 amino acids. The germline V gene has CDR1 SGHVS and CDR2 FQNEAQ. V was clipped by 2 bases and J by 5 bases, with 10 bases between them. CDR3 protein: CASSLRAADQPQHF. In DNA form, the CDR3 reads TGTGCCAGCAGCTTAAGGGCAGCCGATCAGCCCCAGCATTTT.

This chain joins TRBV7-9 and TRBJ2-5; D possibly uses TRBD1 or TRBD2 (5 bases each). V gave up 3 bases and J gave up 0 bases, with 11 bases separating them. Germline CDR1 reads SEHNR; CDR2 reads FQNEAQ (reference sequence). The CDR3 has 15 amino acids. CDR3 in DNA: TGTGCCAGCAGCTTGCCTTTGGGGGACCAAGAGACCCAGTACTTC. Protein product: CASSLPLGDQETQYF.

Of note for this clone: Different DNA sequences within this sample yield the same CDR3. The rearrangement links TRBV11-2 to TRBJ2-7, with TRBD2 as a possible D gene (5 bases). The germline V gene encodes CDR1 SGHAT and CDR2 FQNNGV. Trimming cost V 3 bases and J 6 bases, with 6 bases left between them. This CDR3 has 11 amino acids. DNA for the CDR3: TGTGCCAGCAGCTTTAGCGCCGAGCAGTACTTC. Protein product: CASSFSAEQYF.

The V gene is TRBV27, the J gene TRBJ2-1; TRBD1 matches at 7 bases. Germline CDR1 MNHEY, CDR2 SMNVEV (reference sequence). The length of the CDR3 is 16 residues. The V segment lost 0 bases and the J segment 1 base; nucleotides outside the gene matches: 3. CDR3: CASSLSRQGSYNEQFF. DNA of the CDR3: TGTGCCAGCAGTTTATCCCGACAGGGATCCTACAATGAGCAGTTCTTC.

The chain's CDR3 is CASSPREYSYEQYF. For the CDR3, the DNA is TGTGCCAGCAGCCCCCGGGAGTACTCCTACGAGCAGTACTTC. The chain couples TRBV7-8 to TRBJ2-7; possible D gene TRBD2, 6 bases. Trimming shortened V by 5 bases and J by 0 bases, and 11 bases separated the two germline ends. Germline CDR1 SGHVS, CDR2 FQNEAQ. This CDR3 is 14 amino acids long.